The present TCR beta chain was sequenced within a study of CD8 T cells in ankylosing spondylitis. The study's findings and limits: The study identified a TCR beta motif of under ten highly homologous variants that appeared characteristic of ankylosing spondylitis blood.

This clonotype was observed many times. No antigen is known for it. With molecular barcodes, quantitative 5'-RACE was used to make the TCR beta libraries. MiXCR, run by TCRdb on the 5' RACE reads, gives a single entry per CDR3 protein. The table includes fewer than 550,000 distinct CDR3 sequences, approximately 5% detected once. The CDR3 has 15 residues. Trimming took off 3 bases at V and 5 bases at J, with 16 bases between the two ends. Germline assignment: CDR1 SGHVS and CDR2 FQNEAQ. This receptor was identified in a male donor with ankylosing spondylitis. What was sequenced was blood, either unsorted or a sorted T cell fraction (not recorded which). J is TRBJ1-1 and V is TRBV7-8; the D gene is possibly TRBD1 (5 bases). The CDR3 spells CASSFLRDPGTEAFF. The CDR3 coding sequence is TGTGCCAGCAGCTTCCTGCGGGACCCCGGGACTGAAGCTTTCTTT.